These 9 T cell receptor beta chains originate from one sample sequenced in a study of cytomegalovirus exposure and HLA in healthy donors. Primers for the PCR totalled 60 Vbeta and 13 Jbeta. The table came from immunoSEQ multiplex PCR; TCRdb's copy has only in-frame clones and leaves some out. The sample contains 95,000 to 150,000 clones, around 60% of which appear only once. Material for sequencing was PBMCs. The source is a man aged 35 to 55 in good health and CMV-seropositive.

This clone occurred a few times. The CDR3 spells CASSEPGQGRFEAFF. The CDR3 coding sequence is TGTGCCAGCAGTGAACCGGGACAGGGAAGGTTTGAAGCTTTCTTT. The V gene is TRBV25-1, the J gene TRBJ1-1; 9 bases align to TRBD1. Germline V gene lookup returns CDR1 MGHDK and CDR2 SYGVNS. The CDR3 has 15 amino acids. With V trimmed by 2 bases and J by 7 bases, 8 bases remained unmatched.

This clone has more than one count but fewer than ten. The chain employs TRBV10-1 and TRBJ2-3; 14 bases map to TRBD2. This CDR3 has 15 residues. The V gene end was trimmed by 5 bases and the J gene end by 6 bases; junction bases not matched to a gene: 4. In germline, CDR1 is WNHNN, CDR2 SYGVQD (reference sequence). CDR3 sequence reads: CASSPGLAGADTQYF. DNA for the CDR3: TGCGCCAGCAGTCCGGGACTAGCGGGAGCCGATACGCAGTATTTT.

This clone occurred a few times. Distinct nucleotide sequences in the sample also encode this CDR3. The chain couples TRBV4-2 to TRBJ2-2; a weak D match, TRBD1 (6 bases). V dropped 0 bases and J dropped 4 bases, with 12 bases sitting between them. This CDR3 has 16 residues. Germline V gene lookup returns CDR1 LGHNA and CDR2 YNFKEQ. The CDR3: CASSQEGRGGTGELFF. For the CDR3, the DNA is TGTGCCAGCAGCCAAGAAGGCAGGGGTGGCACCGGGGAGCTGTTTTTT.

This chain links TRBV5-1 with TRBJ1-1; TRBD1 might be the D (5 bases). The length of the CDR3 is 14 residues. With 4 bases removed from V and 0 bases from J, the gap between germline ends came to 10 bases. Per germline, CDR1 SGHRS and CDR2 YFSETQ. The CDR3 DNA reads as TGCGCCAGCAGCGCCAGGGTCATGAACACTGAAGCTTTCTTT. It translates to CASSARVMNTEAFF.

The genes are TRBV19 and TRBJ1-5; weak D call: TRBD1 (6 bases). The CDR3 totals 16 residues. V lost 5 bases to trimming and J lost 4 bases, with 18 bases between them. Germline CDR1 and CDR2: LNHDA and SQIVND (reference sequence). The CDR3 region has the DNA TGTGCCAGTAGTGTATATTCCGGGACACCTAATCAGCCCCAGCATTTT. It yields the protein CASSVYSGTPNQPQHF.

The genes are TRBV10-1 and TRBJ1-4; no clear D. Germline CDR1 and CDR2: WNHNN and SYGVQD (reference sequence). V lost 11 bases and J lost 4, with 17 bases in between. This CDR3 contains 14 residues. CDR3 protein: CAGLKRQDNEKLFF. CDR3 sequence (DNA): TGCGCCGGACTCAAAAGGCAGGATAATGAAAAACTGTTTTTT.

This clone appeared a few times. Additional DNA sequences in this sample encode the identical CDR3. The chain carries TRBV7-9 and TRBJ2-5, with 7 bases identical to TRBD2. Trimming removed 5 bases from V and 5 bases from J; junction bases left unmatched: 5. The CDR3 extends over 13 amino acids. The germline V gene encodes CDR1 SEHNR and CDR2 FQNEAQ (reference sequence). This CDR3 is CASSPRGGETQYF. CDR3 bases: TGTGCCAGCAGCCCCCGGGGAGGGGAGACCCAGTACTTC.

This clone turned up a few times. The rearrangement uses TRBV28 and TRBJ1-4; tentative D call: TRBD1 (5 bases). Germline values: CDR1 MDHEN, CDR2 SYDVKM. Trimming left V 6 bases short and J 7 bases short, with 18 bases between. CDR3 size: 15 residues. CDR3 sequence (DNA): TGTGCCAGCAGCCTGGGGGGGGGAGGAGGTGAAAAACTGTTTTTT. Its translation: CASSLGGGGGEKLFF.

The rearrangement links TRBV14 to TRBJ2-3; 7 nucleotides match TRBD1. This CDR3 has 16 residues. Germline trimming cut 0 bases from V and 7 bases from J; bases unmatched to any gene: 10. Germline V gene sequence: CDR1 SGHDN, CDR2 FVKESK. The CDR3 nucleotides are TGTGCCAGCAGCCAAGATGAGGGGGCCATCACGAATACGCAGTATTTT. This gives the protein CASSQDEGAITNTQYF.